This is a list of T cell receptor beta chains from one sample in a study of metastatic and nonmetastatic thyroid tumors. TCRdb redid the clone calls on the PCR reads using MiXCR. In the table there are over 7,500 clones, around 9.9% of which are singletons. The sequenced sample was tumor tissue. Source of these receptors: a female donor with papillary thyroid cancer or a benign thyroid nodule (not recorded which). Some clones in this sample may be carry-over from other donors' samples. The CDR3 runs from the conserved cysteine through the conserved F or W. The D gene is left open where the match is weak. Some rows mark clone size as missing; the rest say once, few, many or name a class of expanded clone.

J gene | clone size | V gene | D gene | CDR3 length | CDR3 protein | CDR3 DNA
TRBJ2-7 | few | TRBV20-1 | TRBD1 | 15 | CSARQQGEDSYEQYF | TGCAGTGCTAGACAACAGGGGGAAGATTCCTACGAGCAGTACTTC
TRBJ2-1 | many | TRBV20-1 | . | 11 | CSARSHNEQFF | TGCAGTGCTAGAAGCCACAATGAGCAGTTCTTC
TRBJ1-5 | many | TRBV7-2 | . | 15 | CASSAGHISNQPQHF | TGTGCCAGCAGCGCGGGACACATTAGCAATCAGCCCCAGCATTTT
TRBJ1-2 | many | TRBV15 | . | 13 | CATSRVNNRGYTF | TGTGCCACCAGCAGAGTCAACAATCGGGGCTACACCTTC
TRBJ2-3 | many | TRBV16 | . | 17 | CASSHRTAEPSTDTQYF | TGTGCCAGCAGCCACCGGACAGCTGAGCCCAGCACAGATACGCAGTATTTT
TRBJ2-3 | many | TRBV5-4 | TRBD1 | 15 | CASSLVGRGPDTQYF | TGTGCCAGCAGCTTGGTGGGCAGGGGGCCAGATACGCAGTATTTT
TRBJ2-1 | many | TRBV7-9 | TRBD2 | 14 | CASSFAGGPDEQFF | TGTGCCAGCAGCTTTGCGGGAGGGCCTGATGAGCAGTTCTTC
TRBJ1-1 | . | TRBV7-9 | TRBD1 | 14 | CAISLVYRGDEAFF | TGTGCCATCAGTTTAGTCTACAGGGGTGATGAAGCTTTCTTT
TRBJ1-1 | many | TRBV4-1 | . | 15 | CASSQGGPSNTEAFF | TGCGCCAGCAGCCAAGGGGGACCTTCGAACACTGAAGCTTTCTTT
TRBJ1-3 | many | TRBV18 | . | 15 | CASSPARSSGNTIYF | TGTGCCAGCTCACCCGCCAGGAGCTCTGGAAACACCATATATTTT
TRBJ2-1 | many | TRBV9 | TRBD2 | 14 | CASSVGGGGREQFF | TGTGCCAGCAGCGTAGGTGGGGGCGGGAGGGAGCAGTTCTTC
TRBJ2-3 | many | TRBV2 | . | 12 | CASSALADTQYF | TGTGCCAGCAGTGCCCTGGCAGATACGCAGTATTTT
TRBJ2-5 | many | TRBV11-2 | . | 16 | CASRTFSGWGKETQYF | TGTGCCAGCAGGACCTTTAGTGGTTGGGGAAAAGAGACCCAGTACTTC
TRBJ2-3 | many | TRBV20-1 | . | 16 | CSAQAEGLRYTDTQYF | TGCAGTGCTCAGGCCGAGGGATTGAGGTACACAGATACGCAGTATTTT
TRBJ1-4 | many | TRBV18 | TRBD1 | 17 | CASSPPGWQGANEKLFF | TGTGCCAGCTCACCACCGGGATGGCAGGGGGCTAATGAAAAACTGTTTTTT
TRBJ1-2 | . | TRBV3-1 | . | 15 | CASSRFRDINYGYTF | TGTGCCAGCAGCCGTTTCCGGGACATCAACTATGGCTACACCTTC
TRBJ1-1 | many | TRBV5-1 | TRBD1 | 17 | CASSLEGTGGANTEAFF | TGCGCCAGCAGCTTAGAGGGGACAGGGGGCGCGAACACTGAAGCTTTCTTT
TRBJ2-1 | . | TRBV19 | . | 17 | CASSTRGAYSSYNEQFF | TGTGCCAGTAGTACGAGGGGGGCGTATAGCTCCTACAATGAGCAGTTCTTC
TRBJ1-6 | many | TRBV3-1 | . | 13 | CASRGTGNSPLHF | TGTGCCAGCAGGGGGACGGGTAATTCACCCCTCCACTTT
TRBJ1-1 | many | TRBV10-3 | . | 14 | CAISDWQGNTEAFF | TGTGCCATCAGTGATTGGCAGGGGAACACTGAAGCTTTCTTT
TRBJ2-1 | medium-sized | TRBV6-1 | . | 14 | CASSETTHYNEQFF | TGTGCCAGCAGTGAAACCACCCACTACAATGAGCAGTTCTTC
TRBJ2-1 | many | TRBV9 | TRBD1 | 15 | CASSVGDRGLGEQFF | TGTGCCAGCAGCGTCGGGGACAGGGGGCTAGGTGAGCAGTTCTTC
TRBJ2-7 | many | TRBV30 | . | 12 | CAWSRGSYEQYF | TGTGCCTGGTCGAGGGGCTCCTACGAGCAGTACTTC
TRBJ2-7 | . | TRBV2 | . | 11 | CAIQGGYEQYF | TGTGCCATCCAGGGGGGTTACGAGCAGTACTTC
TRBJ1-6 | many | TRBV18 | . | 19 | CASSRPDRRQRTYNSPLHF | TGTGCCAGCTCACGGCCGGATCGACGGCAAAGGACCTATAATTCACCCCTCCACTTT
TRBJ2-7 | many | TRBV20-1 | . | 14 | CSALSLTGSYEQYF | TGCAGTGCCCTCTCCCTGACAGGTAGCTACGAGCAGTACTTC
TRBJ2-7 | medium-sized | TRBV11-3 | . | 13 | CASSLEGGYEQYF | TGTGCCAGCAGCTTAGAGGGTGGGTACGAGCAGTACTTC
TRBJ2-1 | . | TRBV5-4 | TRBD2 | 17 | CTSSLTGLAAVYNEQFF | TGTACCAGCAGCTTGACAGGACTAGCGGCAGTATACAATGAGCAGTTCTTC
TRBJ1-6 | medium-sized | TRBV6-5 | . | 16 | CASSYTEMGGGSPLHF | TGTGCCAGCAGTTACACTGAGATGGGGGGGGGTTCACCCCTCCACTTT
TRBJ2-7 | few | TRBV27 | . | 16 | CASAALGGIKFYEQYF | TGTGCCAGCGCTGCCCTCGGGGGAATTAAGTTCTACGAGCAGTACTTC
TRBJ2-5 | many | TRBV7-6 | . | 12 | CASSLTEETQYF | TGTGCCAGCAGCTTAACGGAGGAGACCCAGTACTTC
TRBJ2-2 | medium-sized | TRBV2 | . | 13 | CASSGRGTGELFF | TGTGCCAGCAGTGGGCGGGGTACCGGGGAGCTGTTTTTT
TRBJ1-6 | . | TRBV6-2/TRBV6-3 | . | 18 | CASRVGLIFGVYNSPLHF | TGTGCCAGCAGAGTGGGTTTGATCTTCGGGGTGTATAATTCACCCCTCCACTTT
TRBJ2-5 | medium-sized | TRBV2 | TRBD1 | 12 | CASRGTGKTQYF | TGTGCCAGCAGGGGGACAGGGAAGACCCAGTACTTC
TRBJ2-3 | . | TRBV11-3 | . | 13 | CACSLYMADTQYF | TGTGCCTGCAGCTTATACATGGCAGATACGCAGTATTTT
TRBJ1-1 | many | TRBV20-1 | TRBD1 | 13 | CSARPGQSMEAFF | TGCAGTGCTCGACCGGGACAGTCTATGGAAGCTTTCTTT
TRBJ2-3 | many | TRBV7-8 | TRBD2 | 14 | CASSAGGPGDTQYF | TGTGCCAGCAGCGCGGGGGGCCCCGGAGATACGCAGTATTTT
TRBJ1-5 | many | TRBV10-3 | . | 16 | CAISESGGGGGQPQHF | TGTGCCATCAGTGAGTCTGGGGGCGGGGGGGGTCAGCCCCAGCATTTT
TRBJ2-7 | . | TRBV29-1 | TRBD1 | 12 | CSIGTGGYEQYF | TGCAGCATTGGCACAGGGGGCTACGAGCAGTACTTC
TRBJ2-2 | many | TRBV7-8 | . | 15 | CASSPGSGATGELFF | TGTGCCAGCAGCCCCGGATCGGGAGCCACCGGGGAGCTGTTTTTT
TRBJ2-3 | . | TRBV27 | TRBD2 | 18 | CASSPKTSGRTSTDTQYF | TGTGCCAGCAGCCCAAAGACTAGCGGGAGAACTAGCACAGATACGCAGTATTTT
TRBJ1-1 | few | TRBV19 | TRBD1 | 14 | CASSVTGGNIEAFF | TGTGCCAGTAGTGTGACAGGGGGTAACATTGAAGCTTTCTTT
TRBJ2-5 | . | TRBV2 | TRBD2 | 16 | CASSDSGGRDQETQYF | TGTGCCAGCAGTGATAGCGGGGGCCGTGACCAAGAGACCCAGTACTTC
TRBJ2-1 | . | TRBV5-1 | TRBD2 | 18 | CASSLSAGGPSSYNEQFF | TGCGCCAGCAGCTTGTCAGCGGGGGGGCCGAGCTCCTACAATGAGCAGTTCTTC
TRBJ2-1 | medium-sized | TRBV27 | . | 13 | CASNRGALGEQFF | TGTGCCAGCAATAGGGGGGCCTTGGGTGAGCAGTTCTTC
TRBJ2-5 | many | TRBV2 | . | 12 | CASSGEWETQYF | TGTGCCAGCAGTGGGGAATGGGAGACCCAGTACTTC
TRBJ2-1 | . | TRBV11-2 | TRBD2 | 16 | CASGLGWAGVHNEHFF | TGTGCCAGCGGCTTAGGATGGGCGGGGGTGCACAATGAGCATTTCTTC